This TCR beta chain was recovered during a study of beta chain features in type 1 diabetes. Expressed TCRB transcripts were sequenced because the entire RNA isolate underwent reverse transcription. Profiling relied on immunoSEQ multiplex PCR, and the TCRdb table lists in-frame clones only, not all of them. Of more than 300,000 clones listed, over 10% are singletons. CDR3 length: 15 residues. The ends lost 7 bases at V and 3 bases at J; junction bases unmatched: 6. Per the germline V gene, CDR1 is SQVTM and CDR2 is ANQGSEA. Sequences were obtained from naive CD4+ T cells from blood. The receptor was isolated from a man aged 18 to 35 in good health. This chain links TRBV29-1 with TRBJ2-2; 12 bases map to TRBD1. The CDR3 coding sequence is TGCAGCGCCCGGGACAGGGGGCTCTACACCGGGGAGCTGTTTTTT. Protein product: CSARDRGLYTGELFF.